A single sample gave rise to the 25 T cell receptor beta chains below, sequenced in a study of a mutant IDH1 vaccine in newly diagnosed glioma. As to time point: week 11, during vaccination. Mutant IDH1 20-mer peptide, at 300 ug, made up each vaccine dose, with topical imiquimod. Only in-frame clones appear in the TCRdb table, and some are missing; sequencing was by immunoSEQ multiplex PCR. The table lists 100,000 to 150,000 clones, roughly 78% of them singletons. Their specific antigens are unknown. The material was PBMCs, obtained from a glioma patient whose treatment included an IDH1 peptide vaccine. These TCRs come from a man aged 35 to 55 with glioma.

The rearrangement uses TRBV15 and TRBJ1-1; D is uncertain. The CDR3 totals 16 residues. Trimming pared 1 base from V and 2 bases from J, leaving 14 bases between. The germline gives CDR1 LNHNV, CDR2 YYDKDF (reference sequence). The CDR3 DNA reads TGTGCCACCAGCAGAGTTGCCCCCGGGCCCAACACTGAAGCTTTCTTT. The encoded protein is CATSRVAPGPNTEAFF.

This clone was counted between two and nine times. The chain couples TRBV6-6 to TRBJ1-3; D unresolved. Germline-derived CDR1 and CDR2 are MNHNY and SVGAGI (reference sequence). The CDR3 is 12 residues long. V lost 7 bases to trimming and J lost 4 bases, with 8 bases between them. CDR3 DNA: TGTGCCAGCATCATGGACGGAAACACCATATATTTT. Its protein is CASIMDGNTIYF.

The J gene is TRBJ1-5, the V gene TRBV2, with a tentative D call TRBD1 (6 bases). Per germline, CDR1 SNHLY and CDR2 FYNNEI. V was trimmed by 10 bases and J by 0 bases, leaving 7 bases between them. The CDR3 is 12 residues long. The CDR3 sequence: CAKGGSNQPQHF. The DNA for the CDR3 is TGTGCCAAGGGGGGTAGCAATCAGCCCCAGCATTTT.

This clone was observed a few times. The rearrangement uses TRBV10-3 and TRBJ1-1; TRBD1 might be the D (6 bases). The V gene lost 4 bases and the J gene lost 1 base, with 13 bases spanning the gap. From germline, CDR1 is ENHRY and CDR2 SYGVKD. The CDR3 length is 15 residues. CDR3 coding DNA: TGTGCCATCAGTGGGGCCTCCAGGGGGAACACTGAAGCTTTCTTT. Translating gives CAISGASRGNTEAFF.

This chain links TRBV2 with TRBJ2-7, with a weak D call TRBD2 (5 bases). The germline V gene encodes CDR1 SNHLY and CDR2 FYNNEI. The CDR3 totals 18 residues. Trimming left V 0 bases short and J 5 bases short, with 23 bases between. The CDR3 region is CASSEALRLAPSRNEQYF. Here the CDR3 DNA reads TGTGCCAGCAGTGAAGCGCTTCGCCTAGCTCCCTCCCGGAACGAGCAGTACTTC. Drawing the rest from reference TRBV2 and TRBJ2-7, the complete variable domain is EPEVTQTPSHQVTQMGQEVILRCVPISNHLYFYWYRQILGQKVEFLVSFYNNEISEKSEIFDDQFSVERPDGSNFTLKIRSTKLEDSAMYFCASSEALRLAPSRNEQYFGPGTRLTVT.

This clone was observed a single time. The chain joins TRBV6-5 to TRBJ1-1; D not resolved. The germline V gene encodes CDR1 MNHEY and CDR2 SVGAGI. The germline V and J ends were trimmed by 1 base and 5 bases, with 8 bases remaining between them. The CDR3 has 13 amino acids. The CDR3 region is CASSYWLDTEAFF. The CDR3 coding sequence is TGTGCCAGCAGTTACTGGTTGGATACTGAAGCTTTCTTT.

In the case of this clone: One junction end does not reproduce the germline sequence, and a read error may be involved. The chain uses TRBV7-7 and TRBJ1-1; weak D call: TRBD1 (5 bases). Germline values: CDR1 SSHAT, CDR2 FNYEAQ (reference sequence). The CDR3 has 16 amino acids. The CDR3 DNA follows: TGTGCTAGCAGTCCGGGACCGAGATCGGGGAACACTGAAGCTTTCTTT. This encodes CASSPGPRSGNTEAFF.

CDR3 nucleotides: TGTGCCAGTAGAACAGACAGGTCCGCTAACTATGGCTACACCTTC. As protein: CASRTDRSANYGYTF. This rearrangement joins TRBV19 to TRBJ1-2; possible D gene TRBD1, 6 bases. The CDR3 extends over 15 amino acids. Germline values: CDR1 LNHDA, CDR2 SQIVND (reference sequence). V gave up 6 bases and J gave up 0 bases, with 14 bases separating them. The full variable domain, with the rest looked up from reference TRBV19 and TRBJ1-2, is DGGITQSPKYLFRKEGQNVTLSCEQNLNHDAMYWYRQDPGQGLRLIYYSQIVNDFQKGDIAEGYSVSREKKESFPLTVTSAQKNPTAFYLCASRTDRSANYGYTFGSGTRLTVV.

The rearrangement uses TRBV7-2 and TRBJ2-7; no reliable D call. Trimming took 5 bases from V and 3 from J, leaving 14 bases between them. The CDR3 runs 14 residues. Germline loops: CDR1 SGHTA, CDR2 FQGNSA. The CDR3 is CASSGRGRVYEQYF. The CDR3 DNA reads as TGTGCCAGCAGCGGACGAGGACGGGTCTACGAGCAGTACTTC.

This chain joins TRBV2 and TRBJ1-5; 8 bases agree with TRBD1. The CDR3 covers 14 residues. The germline V gene encodes CDR1 SNHLY and CDR2 FYNNEI. V lost 6 bases to trimming and J lost 4 bases; unmatched junction nucleotides: 5. Here the CDR3 reads CASRDRGGNQPQHF. Here the CDR3 DNA reads TGTGCCAGCAGAGACAGGGGAGGTAATCAGCCCCAGCATTTT.

The CDR3 loop is CASSSSGLVYEQYF. The CDR3 bases are TGTGCCAGCAGCTCTAGCGGGCTGGTCTACGAGCAGTACTTC. The chain uses TRBV7-8 and TRBJ2-7, with 8 bases matching TRBD2. This CDR3 region has 14 residues. From germline, CDR1 is SGHVS and CDR2 FQNEAQ. Unmatched junction bases numbered 5, after V lost 4 bases and J lost 3 bases. The full variable domain, completed using reference TRBV7-8 and TRBJ2-7, is GAGVSQSPRYKVAKRGQDVALRCDPISGHVSLFWYQQALGQGPEFLTYFQNEAQLDKSGLPSDRFFAERPEGSVSTLKIQRTQQEDSAVYLCASSSSGLVYEQYFGPGTRLTVT.

The CDR3 sequence is CASSATGTGVSEQFF. The CDR3 nucleotides read TGTGCCAGCAGCGCAACCGGGACAGGGGTTTCTGAGCAGTTCTTC. This chain uses TRBV7-9 with TRBJ2-1, with 10 bases aligning to TRBD1. CDR1 SEHNR and CDR2 FQNEAQ come from the germline V gene (reference sequence). The CDR3 has 15 residues. After removal of 5 bases from V and 9 bases from J, the junction contained 10 bases not matched to a gene.

This clone occurred once. The rearrangement links TRBV19 to TRBJ1-5; TRBD1 matches 7 bases. This CDR3 has 16 residues. Germline V gene lookup returns CDR1 LNHDA and CDR2 SQIVND (reference sequence). V was pared by 1 base and J by 2 bases, with 5 bases of the junction left unmatched. CDR3 nucleotide sequence: TGTGCCAGTAGTATAGTAAACGGACAGGGCAATCAGCCCCAGCATTTT. Its translation is CASSIVNGQGNQPQHF.

The genes are TRBV4-3 and TRBJ1-2; D perhaps matches TRBD1 (5 bases). The V gene lost 0 bases and the J gene lost 3 bases, with 11 bases spanning the gap. CDR3 length: 15 amino acids. Germline loops: CDR1 LGHNA, CDR2 YSLEER. CDR3 in DNA: TGCGCCAGCAGCCAAGATAGTTCAGGGTACTATGGCTACACCTTC. It is translated as CASSQDSSGYYGYTF.

The chain links TRBV30 to TRBJ2-2, with 7 bases lining up with TRBD2. This CDR3 contains 14 residues. CDR1 and CDR2 from the germline V gene are GTSNPN and SVGIG (reference sequence). J lost 6 bases, V lost 2 bases, and 6 bases had no gene match. In DNA, the CDR3 is TGTGCCTGGAGTCCTAGACTAGCCGCCGGGGAGCTGTTTTTT. Its translation: CAWSPRLAAGELFF.

This clone occurred a few times. The chain employs TRBV19 and TRBJ1-5; the D gene is possibly TRBD1 (6 bases). Germline V gene data show CDR1 as LNHDA and CDR2 as SQIVND (reference sequence). The CDR3 is made up of 15 amino acids. With 2 bases removed from V and 6 bases from J, the gap between germline ends came to 14 bases. The CDR3 DNA sequence: TGTGCCAGTAGTATACCTACAGGGCGGACTCAGCCCCAGCATTTT. As protein: CASSIPTGRTQPQHF.

The V gene is TRBV6-5, the J gene TRBJ2-1; 10 bases are a match to TRBD1. CDR1 and CDR2 from the germline V gene are MNHEY and SVGAGI. V lost 4 bases to trimming and J lost 1 base; unmatched junction nucleotides: 4. The CDR3 has 16 amino acids. The CDR3 bases are TGTGCCAGCAGTTCCGGACAGGGGGGGTCCTACAATGAGCAGTTCTTC. Protein sequence: CASSSGQGGSYNEQFF.

The V and J genes are TRBV29-1 and TRBJ2-7; D uncertain. The CDR3 consists of 11 residues. Trimming took off 4 bases at V and 5 bases at J, with 9 bases between the two ends. Germline loops: CDR1 SQVTM, CDR2 ANQGSEA. The CDR3 DNA is TGCAGCGTTGCCGGGTCCCACGAGCAGTACTTC. Translation gives CSVAGSHEQYF.

The count of this clone is one. The chain uses TRBV2 and TRBJ2-5; tentatively, D is TRBD2 (6 bases). Trimming removed 5 bases at V and 5 bases at J, with 21 bases between. Germline assignment: CDR1 SNHLY and CDR2 FYNNEI. CDR3 size: 16 residues. This CDR3 is CASSKRTTLPRETQYF. CDR3 in DNA: TGTGCCAGCAGTAAGAGGACTACTCTTCCGCGGGAGACCCAGTACTTC.

V gene TRBV6-5 combines with J gene TRBJ1-1; unclear D gene. The CDR3 consists of 16 residues. Per the germline V gene, CDR1 is MNHEY and CDR2 is SVGAGI. The germline V and J ends were trimmed by 4 bases and 1 base, with 16 bases remaining between them. This CDR3 reads CASSLSHGVKNTEAFF. The DNA for the CDR3 is TGTGCCAGCAGTTTATCGCACGGGGTCAAGAACACTGAAGCTTTCTTT.

This rearrangement joins TRBV12-5 to TRBJ1-1; D is unresolved. Per germline, CDR1 LGHNT and CDR2 FRNRAP. The germline V and J ends were trimmed by 5 bases and 1 base, with 8 bases remaining between them. CDR3 length: 13 residues. Here the CDR3 reads CASGVEANTEAFF. The CDR3 DNA reads TGTGCTAGTGGTGTGGAAGCGAACACTGAAGCTTTCTTT.

The V and J genes are TRBV18 and TRBJ1-1, with 7 bases that match TRBD1. CDR1 and CDR2 (germline): KGHSH, LQKENI. V lost 3 bases and J lost 1; bases outside the gene matches: 8. CDR3 length equals 16 residues. The CDR3 sequence is CASSPRQGGWNTEAFF. CDR3 sequence (DNA): TGTGCCAGCTCACCTCGACAGGGAGGTTGGAACACTGAAGCTTTCTTT.

This clone was counted only a few times. The rearrangement uses TRBV30 and TRBJ1-1; D not certain. This CDR3 is 12 amino acids long. The germline gives CDR1 GTSNPN, CDR2 SVGIG (reference sequence). V shed 0 bases and J shed 7 bases, with 9 bases lying between them. The CDR3 is CAWSVLGREAFF. In DNA form, the CDR3 reads TGTGCCTGGAGTGTACTAGGGCGTGAAGCTTTCTTT. The full variable domain, in which reference TRBV30 and TRBJ1-1 provide the parts outside the CDR3, is SQTIHQWPATLVQPVGSPLSLECTVEGTSNPNLYWYRQAAGRGLQLLFYSVGIGQISSEVPQNLSASRPQDRQFILSSKKLLLSDSGFYLCAWSVLGREAFFGQGTRLTVV.

The chain recombines TRBV10-2 with TRBJ2-2; D is perhaps TRBD2 (7 bases). V dropped 8 bases and J dropped 5 bases, with 12 bases sitting between them. The CDR3 totals 13 residues. Germline values: CDR1 WSHSY, CDR2 SAAADI. CDR3 DNA sequence: TGCGCCAGCCTACAGGGAGGGACCGGGGAGCTGTTTTTT. It codes for CASLQGGTGELFF.

This chain uses TRBV19 with TRBJ2-5, with D hard to call. The V gene lost 3 bases and the J gene lost 4 bases, with 18 bases spanning the gap. Germline-derived CDR1 and CDR2 are LNHDA and SQIVND (reference sequence). The CDR3 loop spans 16 amino acids. The CDR3 loop reads CASSIREARSTETQYF. The CDR3 region has the DNA TGTGCCAGTAGTATCCGTGAGGCTAGATCCACAGAGACCCAGTACTTC.